The present T cell receptor (beta chain) was sequenced within a study of OX40 agonist ivuxolimab in advanced cancers. Study-wide results and caveats: Several nonresponders also turned out to have low normalized T-cell clonal expansion.

This clone was seen more than once but under ten times. No antigen is known for it. The protocol was immunoSEQ multiplex PCR, while the TCRdb copy is restricted to in-frame clones and leaves out a portion. The repertoire has fewer than 65,000 clones, around 89% of them found once; the top ten carry about 5.4%. Trimming stripped 9 bases from V and 0 bases from J, with 14 bases between. Germline V lookup: CDR1 SGHDN, CDR2 FVKESK. The CDR3 is 14 amino acids. This sequence joins TRBV14 and TRBJ1-1, with D hard to call. Here the sequenced sample was CD4+ or CD8+ T cells sorted from blood, taken in a trial of the OX40 agonist ivuxolimab. This receptor was taken from an adult with an advanced solid tumor such as melanoma, head and neck, liver or kidney cancer. The DNA of the CDR3 is TGTGCCAGTTCTCTCGCCGGTATGAACACTGAAGCTTTCTTT. Protein product: CASSLAGMNTEAFF.